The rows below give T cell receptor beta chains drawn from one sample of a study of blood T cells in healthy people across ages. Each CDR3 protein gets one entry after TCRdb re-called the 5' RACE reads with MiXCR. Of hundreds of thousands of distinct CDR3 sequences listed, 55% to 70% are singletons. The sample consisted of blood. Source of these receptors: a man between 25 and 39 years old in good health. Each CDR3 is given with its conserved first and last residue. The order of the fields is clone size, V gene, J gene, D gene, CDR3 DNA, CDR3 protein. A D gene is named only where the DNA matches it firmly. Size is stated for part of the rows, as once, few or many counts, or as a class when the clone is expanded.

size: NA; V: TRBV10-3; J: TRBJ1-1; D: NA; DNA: TGTGCCATCGGGGACATGCTTCGAGCTTTCTTT; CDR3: CAIGDMLRAFF
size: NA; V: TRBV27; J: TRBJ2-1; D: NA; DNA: TGTGCCAGCAGTTTAGAACGCTCCTACAATGAGCAGTTCTTC; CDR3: CASSLERSYNEQFF
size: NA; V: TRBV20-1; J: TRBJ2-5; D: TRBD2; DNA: TGCAGTGCTTGTACTAGCGGGAGGGCCGGACAAGAGACCCAGTACTTC; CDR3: CSACTSGRAGQETQYF
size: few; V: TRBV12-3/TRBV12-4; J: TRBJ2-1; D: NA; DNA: TGTGCCAGCAGTCCACTAACCCACAATGAGCAGTTCTTC; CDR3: CASSPLTHNEQFF
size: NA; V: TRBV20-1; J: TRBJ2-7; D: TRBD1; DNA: TGCAGTGCTGAGGCCCCGACAGGGACCTACGAGCAGTACTTC; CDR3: CSAEAPTGTYEQYF
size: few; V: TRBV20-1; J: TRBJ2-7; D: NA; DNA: TGCAGTGCTAGTGCAGGGGCCTACGAGCAGTACTTC; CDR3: CSASAGAYEQYF
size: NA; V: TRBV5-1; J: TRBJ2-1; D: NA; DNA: TGCGCCAGTAGCTCCCCGGGTCCAACGGATGAGCAGTTCTTC; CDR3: CASSSPGPTDEQFF
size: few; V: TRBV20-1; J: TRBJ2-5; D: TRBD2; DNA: TGCAGTGCTGGACTAGCGGGGAACCAAGAGACCCAGTACTTC; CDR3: CSAGLAGNQETQYF
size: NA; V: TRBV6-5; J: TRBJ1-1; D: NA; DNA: TGTGCCGGCAGTTCGGACGGAGGGGAGACTGAAGCTTTCTTT; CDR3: CAGSSDGGETEAFF
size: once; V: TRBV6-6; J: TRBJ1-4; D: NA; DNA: TGTGCCAGCAGTTACATTAGAGAGGTCACCCATGAAAAACTGTTTTTT; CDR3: CASSYIREVTHEKLFF
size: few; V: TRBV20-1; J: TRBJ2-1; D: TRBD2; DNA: TGCAGTGTAAAGTGGCTAGCGGGAGGCAATGAGCAGTTCTTC; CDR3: CSVKWLAGGNEQFF
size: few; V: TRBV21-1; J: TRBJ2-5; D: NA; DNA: TGTGCCAGCAGACAAACAGGGGTCGGGAAACACCTGAAGATCCAAGAGACCCAGTACTTC; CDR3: CASRQTGVGKHLKIQETQYF
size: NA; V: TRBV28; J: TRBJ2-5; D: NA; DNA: TGTGCCAGCAAGGAGGAAAAAGAGACCCAGTACTTC; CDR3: CASKEEKETQYF
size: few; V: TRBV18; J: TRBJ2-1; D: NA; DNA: TGTGCCAGCTCACCTAGGAGCTCCTACAATGAGCAGTTCTTC; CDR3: CASSPRSSYNEQFF
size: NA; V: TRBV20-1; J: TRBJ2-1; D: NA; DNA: TGCGGGGGAGGATCCTACAATGAGCAGTTCTTC; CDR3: CGGGSYNEQFF
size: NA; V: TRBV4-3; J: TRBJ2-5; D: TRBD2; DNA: TGCGCCAGCAGCCAAGAGGGGCCAGGTAGCGGGAGGAGAGAGACCCAGTACTTC; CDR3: CASSQEGPGSGRRETQYF
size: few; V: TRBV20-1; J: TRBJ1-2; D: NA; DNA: TGCAGTGCTAGGGTTGGGGGGGATGGCTACACCTTC; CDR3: CSARVGGDGYTF
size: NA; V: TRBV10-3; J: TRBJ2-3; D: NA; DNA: TGTGCCATCGGGAGAACAGATACGCAGTATTTT; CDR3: CAIGRTDTQYF
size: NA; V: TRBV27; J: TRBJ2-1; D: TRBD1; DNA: TGTGCCAGCAGTTTATCGACAGGGTCAGGCGAGCAGTTCTTC; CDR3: CASSLSTGSGEQFF
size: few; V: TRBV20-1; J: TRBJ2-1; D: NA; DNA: TGCAGTGCTAGGAGGGCGGGCGATGAGCAGTTCTTC; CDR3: CSARRAGDEQFF
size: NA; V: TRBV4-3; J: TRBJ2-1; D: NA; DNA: TGCGCCAGCAGCCAAAGGTGGGGCAGCACGAGCTCCTACAATGAGCAGTTCTTC; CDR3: CASSQRWGSTSSYNEQFF
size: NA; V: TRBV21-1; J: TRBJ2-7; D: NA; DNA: TGTGCCAGCAGCACAAGGGACAGGAGCTCCTACGAGCAGTACTTC; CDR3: CASSTRDRSSYEQYF
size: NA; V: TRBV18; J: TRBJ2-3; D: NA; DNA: TGTGCCAGCTCACCCTCGGGTCCAGATACGCAGTATTTT; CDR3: CASSPSGPDTQYF
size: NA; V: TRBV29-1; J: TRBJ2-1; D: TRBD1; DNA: TGCAGCGTTGATGATAGGGGGAAAACAGGGGCCAATGAGCAGTTCTTC; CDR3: CSVDDRGKTGANEQFF
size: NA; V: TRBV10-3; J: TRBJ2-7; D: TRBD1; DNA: TGTGCCATCAGGCTCGGGACAGGGTCCTACGAGCAGTACTTC; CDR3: CAIRLGTGSYEQYF
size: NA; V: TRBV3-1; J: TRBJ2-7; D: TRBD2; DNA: TGTGCCAGCGGTCCGGGACTAGGAGCTTCCTACGAGCAGTACTTC; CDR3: CASGPGLGASYEQYF
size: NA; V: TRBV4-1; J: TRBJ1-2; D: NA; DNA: TGCGCCAGCAGTGAACTACGGGGGAACTATGGCTACACCTTC; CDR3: CASSELRGNYGYTF
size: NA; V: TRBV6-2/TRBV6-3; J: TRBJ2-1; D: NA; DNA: TGTGCCAGCAGTTATTACCGGGATAACAATGAGCAGTTCTTC; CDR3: CASSYYRDNNEQFF
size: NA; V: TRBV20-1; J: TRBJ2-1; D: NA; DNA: TGCAGTGCTCAGGTTCCGAGCTCCTACAATGAGCAGTTCTTC; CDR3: CSAQVPSSYNEQFF
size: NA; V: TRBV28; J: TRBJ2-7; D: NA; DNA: TGTGCCAGCAGTTTCGAGAACTCCTACGAGCAGTACTTC; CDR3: CASSFENSYEQYF